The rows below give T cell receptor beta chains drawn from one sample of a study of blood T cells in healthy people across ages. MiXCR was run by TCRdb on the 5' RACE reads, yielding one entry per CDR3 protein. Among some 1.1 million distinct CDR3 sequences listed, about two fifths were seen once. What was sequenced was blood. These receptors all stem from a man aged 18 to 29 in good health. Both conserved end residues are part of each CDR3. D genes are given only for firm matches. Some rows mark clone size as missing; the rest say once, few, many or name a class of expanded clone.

CDR3 protein: CASSQDVAGNSYNEQYF
CDR3 DNA: TGCGCCAGCAGCCAAGATGTTGCGGGGAACTCCTACAATGAGCAGTACTTC
V gene: TRBV4-3
clone size: .
D gene: .
J gene: TRBJ2-7

CDR3 protein: CASSVEGYNSPLHF
CDR3 DNA: TGTGCCAGCAGCGTGGAGGGGTACAATTCACCCCTCCACTTT
V gene: TRBV9
clone size: .
D gene: .
J gene: TRBJ1-6

CDR3 protein: CAISESTSGGSSSYNEQFF
CDR3 DNA: TGTGCCATCAGTGAGTCGACTAGCGGGGGGTCCAGCTCCTACAATGAGCAGTTCTTC
V gene: TRBV10-3
clone size: many
D gene: TRBD2
J gene: TRBJ2-1

CDR3 protein: CASSPEVGRAGYGYTF
CDR3 DNA: TGTGCCAGCAGCCCCGAGGTGGGGAGGGCGGGCTATGGCTACACCTTC
V gene: TRBV7-2
clone size: few
D gene: .
J gene: TRBJ1-2

CDR3 protein: CASSGTSGGAVSYNEQFF
CDR3 DNA: TGTGCCAGCAGTGGGACTAGCGGGGGGGCGGTCTCCTACAATGAGCAGTTCTTC
V gene: TRBV12-3/TRBV12-4
clone size: .
D gene: TRBD2
J gene: TRBJ2-1

CDR3 protein: CAGSKGHRTYGYTF
CDR3 DNA: TGTGCCGGCAGCAAAGGACACCGGACCTATGGCTACACCTTC
V gene: TRBV7-2
clone size: .
D gene: .
J gene: TRBJ1-2

CDR3 protein: CASMGDTSYNEQFF
CDR3 DNA: TGTGCCAGCATGGGGGACACCTCCTACAATGAGCAGTTCTTC
V gene: TRBV7-2
clone size: many
D gene: .
J gene: TRBJ2-1

CDR3 protein: CASSLLASRRETQYF
CDR3 DNA: TGTGCCAGCAGCTTATTGGCGTCCCGAAGGGAGACCCAGTACTTC
V gene: TRBV7-2
clone size: .
D gene: .
J gene: TRBJ2-5

CDR3 protein: CASSYSIIKRGYPKYEQYF
CDR3 DNA: TGTGCCAGCAGTTACTCGATAATCAAGCGGGGCTACCCTAAGTACGAGCAGTACTTC
V gene: TRBV6-5
clone size: .
D gene: TRBD2
J gene: TRBJ2-7

CDR3 protein: CASSLDGSQETQYF
CDR3 DNA: TGCGCCAGCAGCTTGGACGGTAGCCAAGAGACCCAGTACTTC
V gene: TRBV5-1
clone size: many
D gene: .
J gene: TRBJ2-5

CDR3 protein: CASSLGGGNTGELFF
CDR3 DNA: TGTGCCAGCAGCCTCGGGGGGGGCAACACCGGGGAGCTGTTTTTT
V gene: TRBV7-2
clone size: many
D gene: TRBD2
J gene: TRBJ2-2

CDR3 protein: CASSYSGDSATNEKLFF
CDR3 DNA: TGTGCCAGCAGTTACTCGGGTGACTCTGCAACTAATGAAAAACTGTTTTTT
V gene: TRBV6-5
clone size: .
D gene: .
J gene: TRBJ1-4

CDR3 protein: CASSSTTTGNTIYF
CDR3 DNA: TGTGCCAGCAGCTCCACGACTACTGGAAACACCATATATTTT
V gene: TRBV7-8
clone size: few
D gene: .
J gene: TRBJ1-3

CDR3 protein: CASSEGTTRTDVYGYTF
CDR3 DNA: TGTGCCAGCAGTGAGGGGACCACTCGGACAGACGTCTATGGCTACACCTTC
V gene: TRBV6-1
clone size: .
D gene: .
J gene: TRBJ1-2

CDR3 protein: CSAREDKGTELNYGYTF
CDR3 DNA: TGCAGTGCTAGAGAAGATAAAGGGACAGAATTGAACTATGGCTACACCTTC
V gene: TRBV20-1
clone size: few
D gene: TRBD1
J gene: TRBJ1-2

CDR3 protein: CASIAGKPNTIYF
CDR3 DNA: TGTGCCAGCATCGCTGGGAAACCGAACACCATATATTTT
V gene: TRBV28
clone size: once
D gene: .
J gene: TRBJ1-3

CDR3 protein: CASSDRQPYGYTF
CDR3 DNA: TGTGCCAGCAGTGATCGACAGCCCTATGGCTACACCTTC
V gene: TRBV2
clone size: .
D gene: .
J gene: TRBJ1-2

CDR3 protein: CASRLRRVPVLSNQPQHF
CDR3 DNA: TGTGCCAGCAGGTTGCGCAGGGTTCCCGTTTTAAGCAATCAGCCCCAGCATTTT
V gene: TRBV25-1
clone size: .
D gene: .
J gene: TRBJ1-5

CDR3 protein: CASSPRVAEGNQPQHF
CDR3 DNA: TGTGCCAGCAGTCCCCGGGTGGCTGAGGGCAATCAGCCCCAGCATTTT
V gene: TRBV28
clone size: .
D gene: .
J gene: TRBJ1-5

CDR3 protein: CASSLRRGLGENTEAFF
CDR3 DNA: TGTGCCAGCAGCTTAAGGAGGGGGCTTGGTGAAAACACTGAAGCTTTCTTT
V gene: TRBV7-8
clone size: .
D gene: TRBD1
J gene: TRBJ1-1

CDR3 protein: CSAQLAYEQFF
CDR3 DNA: TGCAGTGCCCAACTAGCATACGAGCAGTTCTTC
V gene: TRBV20-1
clone size: .
D gene: .
J gene: TRBJ2-1

CDR3 protein: CASSNLAVFPYNEQFF
CDR3 DNA: TGTGCCAGTAGTAACCTAGCGGTGTTCCCCTACAATGAGCAGTTCTTC
V gene: TRBV19
clone size: .
D gene: TRBD2
J gene: TRBJ2-1

CDR3 protein: CASSESYRGQPQHF
CDR3 DNA: TGTGCCAGCAGTGAAAGCTACAGGGGGCAGCCCCAGCATTTT
V gene: TRBV6-1
clone size: .
D gene: TRBD1
J gene: TRBJ1-5

CDR3 protein: CASSIGPQTDTQYF
CDR3 DNA: TGTGCCAGTAGTATAGGGCCCCAAACAGATACGCAGTATTTT
V gene: TRBV19
clone size: .
D gene: .
J gene: TRBJ2-3

CDR3 protein: CASWGGFGYGYTF
CDR3 DNA: TGTGCCAGCTGGGGAGGGTTTGGCTATGGCTACACCTTC
V gene: TRBV27
clone size: few
D gene: .
J gene: TRBJ1-2

CDR3 protein: CASTTVPQGDTEAFF
CDR3 DNA: TGCGCCAGCACCACCGTACCTCAGGGAGACACTGAAGCTTTCTTT
V gene: TRBV4-1
clone size: .
D gene: .
J gene: TRBJ1-1

CDR3 protein: CASSRPKGSLNTEAFF
CDR3 DNA: TGTGCCAGCAGTAGGCCTAAAGGCAGCCTGAACACTGAAGCTTTCTTT
V gene: TRBV27
clone size: .
D gene: .
J gene: TRBJ1-1

CDR3 protein: CASSFEGAPNTEAFF
CDR3 DNA: TGTGCCAGCAGTTTTGAAGGGGCCCCGAACACTGAAGCTTTCTTT
V gene: TRBV12-3/TRBV12-4
clone size: .
D gene: .
J gene: TRBJ1-1

CDR3 protein: CASSSDRGYNSPLHF
CDR3 DNA: TGTGCCAGCAGCTCCGACAGGGGGTATAATTCACCCCTCCACTTT
V gene: TRBV3-1
clone size: .
D gene: TRBD1
J gene: TRBJ1-6

CDR3 protein: CASSFNRQGDNSPLHF
CDR3 DNA: TGCGCCAGCAGCTTTAACAGACAGGGCGATAATTCACCCCTCCACTTT
V gene: TRBV5-1
clone size: .
D gene: TRBD1
J gene: TRBJ1-6

CDR3 protein: CASSQSGPNTEAFF
CDR3 DNA: TGTGCCAGCAGCCAATCCGGGCCGAACACTGAAGCTTTCTTT
V gene: TRBV16
clone size: .
D gene: .
J gene: TRBJ1-1

CDR3 protein: CAISGARRAPYGYTF
CDR3 DNA: TGTGCCATCAGCGGGGCCCGCAGGGCCCCCTATGGTTACACCTTC
V gene: TRBV10-3
clone size: .
D gene: .
J gene: TRBJ1-2

CDR3 protein: CAISEWAHRDWELFF
CDR3 DNA: TGTGCCATCAGTGAATGGGCCCACAGGGACTGGGAGCTGTTTTTT
V gene: TRBV10-3
clone size: few
D gene: .
J gene: TRBJ2-2

CDR3 protein: CASSRDPKSSYNSPLHF
CDR3 DNA: TGTGCCAGCAGCCGGGACCCCAAGAGCTCCTATAATTCACCCCTCCACTTT
V gene: TRBV7-2
clone size: .
D gene: .
J gene: TRBJ1-6

CDR3 protein: CASSQGASTENEQYF
CDR3 DNA: TGTGCCAGCAGCCAGGGGGCGTCAACTGAGAATGAGCAGTACTTC
V gene: TRBV4-2
clone size: .
D gene: .
J gene: TRBJ2-7

CDR3 protein: CASTRVGSSTDTQYF
CDR3 DNA: TGTGCCAGCACCCGGGTGGGGTCTAGCACAGATACGCAGTATTTT
V gene: TRBV12-3/TRBV12-4
clone size: .
D gene: .
J gene: TRBJ2-3

CDR3 protein: CASNQDERGSNEQFF
CDR3 DNA: TGTGCCAGCAACCAAGATGAGCGGGGGAGTAATGAGCAGTTCTTC
V gene: TRBV3-1
clone size: .
D gene: TRBD2
J gene: TRBJ2-1

CDR3 protein: CSARESGGANQPQHF
CDR3 DNA: TGCAGTGCTAGAGAGTCAGGGGGTGCCAATCAGCCCCAGCATTTT
V gene: TRBV20-1
clone size: few
D gene: TRBD1
J gene: TRBJ1-5

CDR3 protein: CSVAVYATNEKLFF
CDR3 DNA: TGCAGCGTTGCAGTTTACGCAACTAATGAAAAACTGTTTTTT
V gene: TRBV29-1
clone size: .
D gene: .
J gene: TRBJ1-4

CDR3 protein: CSARERGGNEQFF
CDR3 DNA: TGCAGTGCTAGAGAAAGAGGTGGGAATGAGCAGTTCTTC
V gene: TRBV20-1
clone size: .
D gene: .
J gene: TRBJ2-1

CDR3 protein: CASSIPGQGAGAFF
CDR3 DNA: TGTGCCAGCAGTATCCCGGGACAGGGGGCTGGAGCTTTCTTT
V gene: TRBV7-9
clone size: .
D gene: TRBD1
J gene: TRBJ1-1

CDR3 protein: CASSNGLVSNEQFF
CDR3 DNA: TGTGCCAGCAGTAACGGACTAGTGAGCAATGAGCAGTTCTTC
V gene: TRBV6-6
clone size: few
D gene: TRBD2
J gene: TRBJ2-1

CDR3 protein: CAIGPGQPNTEAFF
CDR3 DNA: TGTGCCATCGGCCCGGGACAGCCGAACACTGAAGCTTTCTTT
V gene: TRBV2
clone size: .
D gene: TRBD1
J gene: TRBJ1-1

CDR3 protein: CASSSSAGSYEQYF
CDR3 DNA: TGTGCCAGCAGCTCCAGTGCCGGCTCCTACGAGCAGTACTTC
V gene: TRBV7-2
clone size: few
D gene: .
J gene: TRBJ2-7

CDR3 protein: CASGLNVNNEQFF
CDR3 DNA: TGTGCTAGTGGTTTGAACGTTAACAATGAGCAGTTCTTC
V gene: TRBV12-5
clone size: .
D gene: .
J gene: TRBJ2-1

CDR3 protein: CASSQDNEGYTEAFF
CDR3 DNA: TGTGCCAGCAGCCAAGATAACGAGGGCTACACTGAAGCTTTCTTT
V gene: TRBV3-1
clone size: few
D gene: .
J gene: TRBJ1-1

CDR3 protein: CASSSPLGGSETQYF
CDR3 DNA: TGTGCCAGCAGCTCGCCCCTGGGGGGATCCGAGACCCAGTACTTC
V gene: TRBV7-2
clone size: .
D gene: .
J gene: TRBJ2-5

CDR3 protein: CASSLPEPTDTQYF
CDR3 DNA: TGTGCCAGCAGCCTTCCGGAACCCACAGATACGCAGTATTTT
V gene: TRBV4-2
clone size: few
D gene: .
J gene: TRBJ2-3